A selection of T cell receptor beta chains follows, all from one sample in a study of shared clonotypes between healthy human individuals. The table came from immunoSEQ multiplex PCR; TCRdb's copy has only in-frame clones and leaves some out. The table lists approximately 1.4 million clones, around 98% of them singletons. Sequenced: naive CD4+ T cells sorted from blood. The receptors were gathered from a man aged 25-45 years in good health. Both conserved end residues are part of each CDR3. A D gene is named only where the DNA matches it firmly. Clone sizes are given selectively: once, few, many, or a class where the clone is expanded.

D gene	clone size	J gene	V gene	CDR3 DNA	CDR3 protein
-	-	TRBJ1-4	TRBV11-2	TGTGCCAGCAGAAAAGAGGGACGGAACAATGAAAAACTGTTTTTT	CASRKEGRNNEKLFF
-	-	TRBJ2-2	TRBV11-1	TGTGCCAGCAGCTTTACGGGACTCCCGAACACCGGGGAGCTGTTTTTT	CASSFTGLPNTGELFF
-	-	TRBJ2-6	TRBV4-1	TGCGCCAGCAGCGAAAGGACAGAATCATACTCTGGGGCCAACGTCCTGACTTTC	CASSERTESYSGANVLTF
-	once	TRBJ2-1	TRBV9	TGTGCCAGCGGATACGGGGGCCAGAGCTCCTACAATGAGCAGTTCTTC	CASGYGGQSSYNEQFF
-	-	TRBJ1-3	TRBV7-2	TGTGCCAGCAGCTTTCGACCCTCGGGAGGAAACACCATATATTTT	CASSFRPSGGNTIYF
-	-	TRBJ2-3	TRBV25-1	TGTGCCAGCAGTGAATCCGTCATAGGTGGGGCCACAGATACGCAGTATTTT	CASSESVIGGATDTQYF
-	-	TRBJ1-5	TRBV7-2	TGTGCCAGCAGCTTAGTCTCGGATAGCAATCAGCCCCAGCATTTT	CASSLVSDSNQPQHF
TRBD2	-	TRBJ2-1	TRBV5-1	TGCGCCAGCAGCTTGGAAGTAGCGGGAGGGCGGGAGCAGTTCTTC	CASSLEVAGGREQFF
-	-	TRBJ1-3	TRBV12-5	TGTGCTAGTGGAGTGGGAAACACCATATATTTT	CASGVGNTIYF
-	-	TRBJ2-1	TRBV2	TGTGCCAGCAGTGCCTCCTTGCATGAGCAGTTCTTC	CASSASLHEQFF
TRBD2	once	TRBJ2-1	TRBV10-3	TGTGCCATCAGTGAGGCTCTAGCGGCAGACTACAATGAGCAGTTCTTC	CAISEALAADYNEQFF
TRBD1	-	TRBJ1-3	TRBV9	TGTGCCAGCAGCGTAGTCGACAGGGCTGGAAACACCATATATTTT	CASSVVDRAGNTIYF
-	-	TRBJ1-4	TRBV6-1	TGTGCCAGCAGTGATATACCGGCGAATGAAAAACTGTTTTTT	CASSDIPANEKLFF
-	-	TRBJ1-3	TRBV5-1	TGCGCCAGCAGCTTGACTCCGGGGGACACCATATATTTT	CASSLTPGDTIYF
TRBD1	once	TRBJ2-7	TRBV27	TGTGCCAGCGGGACGGAGACAGGGGGTGTGGGGCAGTACTTC	CASGTETGGVGQYF
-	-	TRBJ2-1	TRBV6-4	TGTGCCAGCAGTGATCAGGGAGGTGAGTTCTTC	CASSDQGGEFF
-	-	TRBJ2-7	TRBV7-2	TGTGCCAGCAGCTCGGAAACGCAAACGTCCGAGCAGTACTTC	CASSSETQTSEQYF
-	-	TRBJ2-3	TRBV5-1	TGCGCCAGCAGCCTACCGGGAGCCATCACAGATACGCAGTATTTT	CASSLPGAITDTQYF
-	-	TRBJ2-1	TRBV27	TGTGCCAGCACCTCACAAGGGAGGCCTGGGACCAATGAGCAGTTCTTC	CASTSQGRPGTNEQFF
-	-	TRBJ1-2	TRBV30	TGTGCCCTGGAGCAGGGCTTGTATGGCTACACCTTC	CALEQGLYGYTF
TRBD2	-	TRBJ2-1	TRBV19	TGTGCCAGTAGTATGTCGACTAGCGGGTTGGGAGGGGATGAGCAGTTCTTC	CASSMSTSGLGGDEQFF
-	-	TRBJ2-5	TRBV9	TGTGCCAGCAGCGTAGAGGCAGCCACCCAAGAGACCCAGTACTTC	CASSVEAATQETQYF
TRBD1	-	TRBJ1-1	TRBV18	TGTGCCAGCTCACCAGGGCAGGGGGGAAACACTGAAGCTTTCTTT	CASSPGQGGNTEAFF
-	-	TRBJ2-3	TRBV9	TGTGCCAGCAGCGTCCGACTCGGAACAGATACGCAGTATTTT	CASSVRLGTDTQYF
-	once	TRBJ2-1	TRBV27	TGTGCCAGCCGGCAGGGGTTGTTATACAATGAGCAGTTCTTC	CASRQGLLYNEQFF
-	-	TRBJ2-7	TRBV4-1	TGCGCCAGCAGCCAAGAGAAGGGGAGCGAGCAGTACTTC	CASSQEKGSEQYF
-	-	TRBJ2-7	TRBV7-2	TGTGCCAGCGGCTCTTGGTACGAGCAGTACTTC	CASGSWYEQYF
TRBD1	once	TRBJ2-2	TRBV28	TGTGCCAGCAGTGCGGGACAGGATGACACCGGGGAGCTGTTTTTT	CASSAGQDDTGELFF
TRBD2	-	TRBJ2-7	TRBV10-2	TGCGCCAGCAGTGTAGCGCGGGGGTACGAGCAGTACTTC	CASSVARGYEQYF
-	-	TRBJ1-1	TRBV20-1	TGCAGTCAACAGGATTATGAAGCTTTCTTT	CSQQDYEAFF
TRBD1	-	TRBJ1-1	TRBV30	TGTGCCTGGAGTGCAGGACAGGGAAGGAACACTGAAGCTTTCTTT	CAWSAGQGRNTEAFF
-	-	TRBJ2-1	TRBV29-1	TGCAGCGTCGCGGCATTAACGGGAGTCAGCTCCTACAATGAGCAGTTCTTC	CSVAALTGVSSYNEQFF
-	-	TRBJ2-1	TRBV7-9	TGTGCCAGCAGCTTACAGGGTTTAACCGGCGGTAATGAGCAGTTCTTC	CASSLQGLTGGNEQFF
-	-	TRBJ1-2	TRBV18	TGTGCCAGCTCACAAAGCTATGGCTACACCTTC	CASSQSYGYTF
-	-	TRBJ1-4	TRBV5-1	TGCGCCAGCAGCCTCCGGACGGAAGCAACTAATGAAAAACTGTTTTTT	CASSLRTEATNEKLFF
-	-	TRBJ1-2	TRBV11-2	TGTGCCAGCAGCCGGAGGGGGAGATATGGCTACACCTTC	CASSRRGRYGYTF
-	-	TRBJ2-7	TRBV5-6	TGTGCCAGCAGCTTCGTCGGCGAGCAGTACTTC	CASSFVGEQYF
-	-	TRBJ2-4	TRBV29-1	TGCAGCGTTGAAAACAGAGAACTAGCCAAAAACATTCAGTACTTC	CSVENRELAKNIQYF
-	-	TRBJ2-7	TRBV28	TGTGCCAGCACCAAAGCGGAATACGAGCAGTACTTC	CASTKAEYEQYF
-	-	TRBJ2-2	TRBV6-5	TGTGCCAGCAGTCCCTCGGGTGGCACCGGGGAGCTGTTTTTT	CASSPSGGTGELFF
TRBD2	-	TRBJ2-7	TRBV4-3	TGCGCCAGCAGCCAAACGATAGCGGGACCTTACGAGCAGTACTTC	CASSQTIAGPYEQYF
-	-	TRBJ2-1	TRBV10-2	TGCGCCAGCAGTGAGTCGGGCAATGAGCAGTTCTTC	CASSESGNEQFF
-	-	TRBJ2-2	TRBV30	TGTGCCTGGAGTGAACAGGCGCACGGGGAGCTGTTTTTT	CAWSEQAHGELFF
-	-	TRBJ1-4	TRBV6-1	TGTGCCAGCTCAGCTTTCCGGGACAATAATGAAAAACTGTTTTTT	CASSAFRDNNEKLFF
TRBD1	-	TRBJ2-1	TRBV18	TGTGCCAGCTCACAGTCGGGACAGGTTGCCTACAATGAGCAGTTCTTC	CASSQSGQVAYNEQFF
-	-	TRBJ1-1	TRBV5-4	TGTGCCAGCAGCCAACGCGGGATGAACACTGAAGCTTTCTTT	CASSQRGMNTEAFF
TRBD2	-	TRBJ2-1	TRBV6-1	TGTGCCAGCAAAATAGCGGGAGTCTCCTACAATGAGCAGTTCTTC	CASKIAGVSYNEQFF
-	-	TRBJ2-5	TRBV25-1	TGTGCCAGCAGTGAATCTCGGTCGGAAGAGACCCAGTACTTC	CASSESRSEETQYF
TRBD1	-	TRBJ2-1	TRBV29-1	TGCAGCGGGACAGGGGGAACCTACAATGAGCAGTTCTTC	CSGTGGTYNEQFF
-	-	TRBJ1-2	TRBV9	TGTGCCAGCAGCGTAGCGGGCCGAGGCTACACCTTC	CASSVAGRGYTF
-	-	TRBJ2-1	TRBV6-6	TGTGCCAGCTCATTGGCGGATGAGCAGTTCTTC	CASSLADEQFF
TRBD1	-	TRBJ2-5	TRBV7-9	TGTGCCAGCAGCACGGCCGGGACAGGGAGGGAGACCCAGTACTTC	CASSTAGTGRETQYF
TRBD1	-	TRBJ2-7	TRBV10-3	TGTGCCACCGGGACAGGGGGGACCTACGAGCAGTACTTC	CATGTGGTYEQYF